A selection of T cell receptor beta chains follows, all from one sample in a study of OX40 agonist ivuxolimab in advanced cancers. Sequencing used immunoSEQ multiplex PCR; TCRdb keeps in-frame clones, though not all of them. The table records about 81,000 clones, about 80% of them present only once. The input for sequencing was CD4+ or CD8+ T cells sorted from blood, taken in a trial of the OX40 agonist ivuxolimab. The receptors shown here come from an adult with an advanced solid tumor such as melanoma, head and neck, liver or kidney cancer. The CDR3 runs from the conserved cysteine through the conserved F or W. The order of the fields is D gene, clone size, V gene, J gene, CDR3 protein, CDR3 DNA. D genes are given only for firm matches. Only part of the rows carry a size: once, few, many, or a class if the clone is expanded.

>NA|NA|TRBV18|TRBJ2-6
CASSLSGGANVLTF
TGTGCCAGCTCACTCTCTGGGGGGGCCAACGTCCTGACTTTC
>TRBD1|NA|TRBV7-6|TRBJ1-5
CASSRRAPGQISYQPQHF
TGTGCCAGCAGCAGACGAGCTCCGGGACAGATTTCCTATCAGCCCCAGCATTTT
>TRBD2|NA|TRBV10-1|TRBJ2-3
CASSESAGLAGSTDTQYF
TGCGCCAGCAGTGAGTCTGCAGGACTAGCGGGGAGCACAGATACGCAGTATTTT
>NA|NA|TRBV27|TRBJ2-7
CASSSPATSYEQYF
TGTGCCAGCAGTTCCCCCGCGACCTCCTACGAGCAGTACTTC
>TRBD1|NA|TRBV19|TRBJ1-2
CASTLTGGGYTF
TGTGCCAGCACACTCACAGGGGGTGGCTACACCTTC
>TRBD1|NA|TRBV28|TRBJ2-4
CASSFPGQGFTKNIQYF
TGTGCCAGCAGCTTCCCGGGACAGGGGTTTACCAAAAACATTCAGTACTTC
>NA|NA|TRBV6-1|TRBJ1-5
CASSEWSNQPQHF
TGTGCCAGCAGTGAATGGAGCAATCAGCCCCAGCATTTT
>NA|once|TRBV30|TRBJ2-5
CAWSEAGGPQYF
TGTGCCTGGAGTGAAGCGGGCGGCCCCCAGTACTTC
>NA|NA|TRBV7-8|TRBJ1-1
CASSLFLGQETNTEAFF
TGTGCCAGCAGCTTATTTTTGGGGCAGGAGACGAACACTGAAGCTTTCTTT
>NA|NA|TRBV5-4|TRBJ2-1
CASSPPQGNEQFF
TGTGCCAGCAGCCCCCCCCAGGGCAATGAGCAGTTCTTC
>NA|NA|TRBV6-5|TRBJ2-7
CASSQLQTSYEQYF
TGCGCCAGCAGCCAACTACAAACCTCCTACGAGCAGTACTTC
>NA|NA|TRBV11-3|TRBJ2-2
CASSLMGETGELFF
TGTGCCAGCAGCTTAATGGGGGAAACCGGGGAGCTGTTTTTT
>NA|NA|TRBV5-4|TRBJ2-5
CASSLKEGTEQETQYF
TGTGCCAGCAGCTTGAAAGAGGGTACGGAACAAGAGACCCAGTACTTC
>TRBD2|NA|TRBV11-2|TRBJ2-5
CASSSIGTSGHQETQYF
TGTGCCAGCAGCTCCATAGGGACTAGCGGGCACCAAGAGACCCAGTACTTC
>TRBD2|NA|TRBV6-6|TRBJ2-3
CASSYWGGRETDTQYF
TGTGCCAGCAGTTACTGGGGCGGGAGGGAGACAGATACGCAGTATTTT
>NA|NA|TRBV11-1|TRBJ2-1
CASRSTSEQFF
TGTGCCAGCAGGTCCACTAGCGAGCAGTTCTTC